The rows below give T cell receptor beta chains drawn from one sample of a study of T-cell reconstitution after alpha-beta-depleted transplantation in children. TCRdb itself ran the PCR reads through MiXCR, one entry per CDR3 protein. The sample has about 900,000 distinct CDR3 sequences, roughly 29% seen once; the top ten hold under 30%. The sample in question was PBMCs, mostly from graft donor cells, obtained 360 days after TCRalphabeta/CD19-depleted stem cell transplant. All receptors derive from a boy under two years old who had a stem cell transplant for SCID, so the T cells may come from the graft donor. Each CDR3 is given with its conserved first and last residue. Fields, in order: V gene, D gene, CDR3 length, clone size, J gene, CDR3 protein, CDR3 DNA. The D gene is left open where the match is weak. Only part of the rows carry a size: once, few, many, or a class if the clone is expanded.

>TRBV28|TRBD1|16|many|TRBJ2-1
CASRPQGAISYNEQFF
TGTGCCAGCAGGCCCCAGGGGGCCATCTCCTACAATGAGCAGTTCTTC
>TRBV12-3/TRBV12-4|TRBD1|14|NA|TRBJ1-1
CASRGQGIPTEAFF
TGTGCCAGCAGGGGACAGGGGATCCCCACTGAAGCTTTCTTT
>TRBV5-1|NA|15|few|TRBJ1-2
CASSLSFRGTYGYTF
TGCGCCAGCAGCTTGTCTTTTAGGGGTACCTATGGCTACACCTTC
>TRBV10-3|NA|15|few|TRBJ2-3
CAISEIGGTTDTQYF
TGTGCCATCAGTGAGATCGGGGGCACTACAGATACGCAGTATTTT
>TRBV20-1|NA|13|NA|TRBJ2-2
CSARTGYTGELFF
TGCAGTGCTAGAACGGGGTACACCGGGGAGCTGTTTTTT
>TRBV5-5|NA|15|NA|TRBJ1-6
CASGLQGSLDSPLHF
TGTGCCAGCGGACTACAGGGAAGTTTGGATTCACCCCTCCACTTT
>TRBV7-9|NA|14|NA|TRBJ1-1
CASSLVTRQGEAFF
TGTGCCAGCAGCTTAGTAACCCGGCAGGGTGAAGCTTTCTTT
>TRBV28|TRBD2|16|NA|TRBJ2-7
CASRPYGTSGIYEQYF
TGTGCCAGCAGACCCTACGGGACTAGCGGTATCTACGAGCAGTACTTC
>TRBV20-1|TRBD2|16|few|TRBJ2-2
CSARDLLAVFTGELFF
TGCAGTGCTAGAGATCTTCTAGCGGTCTTCACCGGGGAGCTGTTTTTT
>TRBV6-2/TRBV6-3|NA|17|NA|TRBJ2-4
CASSYSKVRGAKNIQYF
TGTGCCAGCAGTTACTCGAAGGTCCGAGGAGCCAAAAACATTCAGTACTTC
>TRBV6-2/TRBV6-3|TRBD1|16|NA|TRBJ2-2
CASSYSGTDNTGELFF
TGTGCCAGCAGTTACTCCGGGACAGATAACACCGGGGAGCTGTTTTTT
>TRBV29-1|TRBD1|13|few|TRBJ2-5
CSVVGTDQETQYF
TGCAGCGTTGTTGGGACAGATCAAGAGACCCAGTACTTC
>TRBV4-2|TRBD1|18|NA|TRBJ2-4
CASSRDWDRRGTKNIQYF
TGTGCCAGCAGCCGAGACTGGGACAGACGAGGTACCAAAAACATTCAGTACTTC
>TRBV15|NA|17|many|TRBJ2-7
CATSRDEGASVNYEQYF
TGTGCCACCAGCAGAGATGAAGGGGCTAGCGTAAACTACGAGCAGTACTTC
>TRBV29-1|NA|14|few|TRBJ2-1
CSVEGGPHYNEQFF
TGCAGCGTTGAGGGCGGTCCTCACTACAATGAGCAGTTCTTC
>TRBV7-2|NA|15|NA|TRBJ1-6
CASSLVSTENSPLHF
TGTGCCAGCAGCTTAGTTTCGACAGAGAATTCACCCCTCCACTTT
>TRBV4-3|TRBD2|17|NA|TRBJ2-3
CASSQDIAGGGADTQYF
TGCGCCAGCAGCCAAGATATAGCGGGGGGAGGGGCAGATACGCAGTATTTT
>TRBV3-1|TRBD2|17|NA|TRBJ2-7
CASSQWARGGSPDEQYF
TGTGCCAGCAGCCAATGGGCGCGGGGGGGCTCTCCTGACGAGCAGTACTTC
>TRBV11-2|NA|16|few|TRBJ2-3
CASSLGGVFVADTQYF
TGTGCCAGCAGCTTAGGGGGGGTGTTTGTTGCAGATACGCAGTATTTT
>TRBV6-5|TRBD2|15|NA|TRBJ2-5
CASSYLWTSQETQYF
TGTGCCAGCAGTTACCTTTGGACTAGTCAAGAGACCCAGTACTTC
>TRBV15|NA|14|NA|TRBJ2-3
CATSGWDDADTQYF
TGTGCCACCAGCGGCTGGGACGATGCAGATACGCAGTATTTT
>TRBV9|NA|16|NA|TRBJ2-1
CASSVGRDPSYNEQFF
TGTGCCAGCAGCGTAGGGCGGGACCCGTCCTACAATGAGCAGTTCTTC
>TRBV20-1|TRBD2|16|NA|TRBJ2-3
CSAREFSGGAEDTQYF
TGCAGTGCTAGAGAATTTAGCGGGGGGGCGGAAGATACGCAGTATTTT
>TRBV18|TRBD2|17|NA|TRBJ2-2
CASSGPSRGANTGELFF
TGTGCCAGCTCAGGCCCCTCCCGGGGGGCGAACACCGGGGAGCTGTTTTTT
>TRBV7-9|NA|11|few|TRBJ2-2
CASSINRELFF
TGTGCCAGCAGCATTAACAGGGAGCTGTTTTTT
>TRBV18|NA|15|NA|TRBJ1-1
CASSGVGGLNTEAFF
TGTGCCAGCTCAGGAGTGGGGGGGCTGAACACTGAAGCTTTCTTT
>TRBV5-1|TRBD2|17|NA|TRBJ2-7
CASSLAGTSGVQREQYF
TGCGCCAGCAGCTTGGCCGGGACTAGCGGAGTCCAAAGGGAGCAGTACTTC
>TRBV4-1|NA|15|NA|TRBJ1-5
CASRLALGSNQPQHF
TGCGCCAGCAGGCTTGCCTTGGGGTCCAATCAGCCCCAGCATTTT
>TRBV25-1|NA|14|once|TRBJ2-7
CASSGWTDTYEQYF
TGTGCCAGCAGTGGTTGGACAGATACCTACGAGCAGTACTTC
>TRBV11-1|TRBD2|17|once|TRBJ2-3
CASSFSRGGALTDTQYF
TGTGCCAGCAGCTTCTCACGCGGGGGAGCCCTCACAGATACGCAGTATTTT
>TRBV7-2|NA|17|few|TRBJ2-1
CASSLIDGGESYNEQFF
TGTGCCAGCAGCTTAATAGACGGCGGAGAGAGTTACAATGAGCAGTTCTTC